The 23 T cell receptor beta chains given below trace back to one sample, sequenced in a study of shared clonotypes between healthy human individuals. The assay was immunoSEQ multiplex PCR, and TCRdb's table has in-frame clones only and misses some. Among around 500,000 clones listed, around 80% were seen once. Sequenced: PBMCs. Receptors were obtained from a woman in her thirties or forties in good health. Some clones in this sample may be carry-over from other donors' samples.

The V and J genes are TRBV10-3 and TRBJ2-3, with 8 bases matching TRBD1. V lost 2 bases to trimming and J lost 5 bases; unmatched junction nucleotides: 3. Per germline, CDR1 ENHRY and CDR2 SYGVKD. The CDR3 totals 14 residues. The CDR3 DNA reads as TGTGCCATCAGTGAGGGGACAGGCCAAGATACGCAGTATTTT. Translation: CAISEGTGQDTQYF.

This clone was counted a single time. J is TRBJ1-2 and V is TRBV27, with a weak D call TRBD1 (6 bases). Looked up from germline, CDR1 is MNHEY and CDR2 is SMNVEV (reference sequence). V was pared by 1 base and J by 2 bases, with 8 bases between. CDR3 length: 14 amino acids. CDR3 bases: TGTGCCAGCAGTTTATTCGGGGGCAACTATGGCTACACCTTC. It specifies CASSLFGGNYGYTF.

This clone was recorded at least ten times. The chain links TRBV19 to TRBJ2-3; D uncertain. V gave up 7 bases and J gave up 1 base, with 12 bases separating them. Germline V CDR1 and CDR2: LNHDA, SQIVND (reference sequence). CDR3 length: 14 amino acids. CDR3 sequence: CASTSLKGTDTQYF. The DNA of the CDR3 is TGTGCCAGTACCTCGCTTAAGGGCACAGATACGCAGTATTTT. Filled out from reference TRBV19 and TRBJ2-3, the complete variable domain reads DGGITQSPKYLFRKEGQNVTLSCEQNLNHDAMYWYRQDPGQGLRLIYYSQIVNDFQKGDIAEGYSVSREKKESFPLTVTSAQKNPTAFYLCASTSLKGTDTQYFGPGTRLTVL.

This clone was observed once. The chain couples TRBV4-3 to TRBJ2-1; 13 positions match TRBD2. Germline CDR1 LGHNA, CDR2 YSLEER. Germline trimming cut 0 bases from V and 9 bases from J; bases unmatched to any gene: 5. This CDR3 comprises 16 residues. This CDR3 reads CASSQDSGLAGTEQFF. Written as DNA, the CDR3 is TGCGCCAGCAGCCAAGATTCGGGACTAGCGGGAACTGAGCAGTTCTTC.

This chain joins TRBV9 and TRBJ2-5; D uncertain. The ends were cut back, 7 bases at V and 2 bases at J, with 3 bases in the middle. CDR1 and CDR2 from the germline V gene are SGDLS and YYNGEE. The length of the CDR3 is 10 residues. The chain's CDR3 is CASGQETQYF. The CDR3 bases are TGTGCCAGCGGGCAAGAGACCCAGTACTTC.

The CDR3 here is CASSLAGPKNIQYF. The CDR3 DNA follows: TGTGCCAGCAGCTTAGCGGGTCCTAAAAACATTCAGTACTTC. The rearrangement joins TRBV7-9 to TRBJ2-4; D is unclear. Germline CDR1 reads SEHNR; CDR2 reads FQNEAQ (reference sequence). The CDR3 has 14 amino acids. Deletions cut 0 bases from V and 4 bases from J, with 7 bases between. The full variable domain, completed using reference TRBV7-9 and TRBJ2-4, is DTGVSQNPRHKITKRGQNVTFRCDPISEHNRLYWYRQTLGQGPEFLTYFQNEAQLEKSRLLSDRFSAERPKGSFSTLEIQRTEQGDSAMYLCASSLAGPKNIQYFGAGTRLSVL.

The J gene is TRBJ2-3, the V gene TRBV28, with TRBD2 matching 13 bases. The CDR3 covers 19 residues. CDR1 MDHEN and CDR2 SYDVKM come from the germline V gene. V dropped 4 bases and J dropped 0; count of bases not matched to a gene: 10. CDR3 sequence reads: CASSYPGLAGHTSTDTQYF. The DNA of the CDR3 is TGTGCCAGCAGTTACCCGGGACTAGCGGGACACACCAGCACAGATACGCAGTATTTT.

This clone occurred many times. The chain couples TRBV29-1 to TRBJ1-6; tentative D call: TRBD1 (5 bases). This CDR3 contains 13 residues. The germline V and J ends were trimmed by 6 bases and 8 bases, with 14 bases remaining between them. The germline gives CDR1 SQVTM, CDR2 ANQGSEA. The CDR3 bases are TGCAGCGTCCTACCAAGGGACGATTCACCCCTCCACTTT. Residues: CSVLPRDDSPLHF.

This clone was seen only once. CDR3 sequence (DNA): TGCGCCAGCAGCTTGGCCTTAGGGTTCAACTATGGCTACACCTTC. Encoded protein: CASSLALGFNYGYTF. The chain recombines TRBV5-1 with TRBJ1-2, with D hard to call. Trimming shortened V by 0 bases and J by 2 bases, and 11 bases separated the two germline ends. This CDR3 has 15 amino acids. The germline V gene encodes CDR1 SGHRS and CDR2 YFSETQ.

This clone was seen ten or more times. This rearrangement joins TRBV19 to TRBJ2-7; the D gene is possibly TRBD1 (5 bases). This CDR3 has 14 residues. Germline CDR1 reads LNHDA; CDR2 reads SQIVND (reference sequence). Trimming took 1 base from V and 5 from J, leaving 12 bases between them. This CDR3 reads CASSIGQGINEQYF. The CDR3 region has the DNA TGTGCCAGTAGTATAGGCCAGGGTATCAACGAGCAGTACTTC. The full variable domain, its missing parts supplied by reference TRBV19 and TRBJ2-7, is DGGITQSPKYLFRKEGQNVTLSCEQNLNHDAMYWYRQDPGQGLRLIYYSQIVNDFQKGDIAEGYSVSREKKESFPLTVTSAQKNPTAFYLCASSIGQGINEQYFGPGTRLTVT.

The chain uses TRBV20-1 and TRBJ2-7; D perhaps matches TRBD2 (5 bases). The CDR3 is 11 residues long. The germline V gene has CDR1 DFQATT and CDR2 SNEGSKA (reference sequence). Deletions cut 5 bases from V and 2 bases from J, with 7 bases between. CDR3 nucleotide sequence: TGCAGTGCTGGACTCCCCTACGAGCAGTACTTC. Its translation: CSAGLPYEQYF.

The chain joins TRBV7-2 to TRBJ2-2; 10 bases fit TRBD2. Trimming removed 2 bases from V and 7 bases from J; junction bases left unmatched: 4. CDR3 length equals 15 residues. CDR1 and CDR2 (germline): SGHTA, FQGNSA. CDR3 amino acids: CASSLIAGGVGELFF. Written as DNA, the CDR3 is TGTGCCAGCAGCTTAATAGCGGGAGGAGTCGGGGAGCTGTTTTTT.

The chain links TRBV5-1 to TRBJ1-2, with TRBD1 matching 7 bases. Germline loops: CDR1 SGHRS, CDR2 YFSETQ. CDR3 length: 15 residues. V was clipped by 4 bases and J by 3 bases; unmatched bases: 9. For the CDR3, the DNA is TGCGCCAGCAGCCACCTTGACAGGGAGGACTATGGCTACACCTTC. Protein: CASSHLDREDYGYTF.

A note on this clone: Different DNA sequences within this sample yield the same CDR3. The CDR3 DNA reads TGTGCCACCAGCAGAGATCTTCCGGGACAGGGCTACGAGCAGTACTTC. This encodes CATSRDLPGQGYEQYF. The chain uses TRBV15 and TRBJ2-7; 9 bases align to TRBD1. Germline lookup yields CDR1 LNHNV and CDR2 YYDKDF (reference sequence). There are 16 residues in the CDR3. V was pared by 0 bases and J by 3 bases, with 6 bases of the junction left unmatched.

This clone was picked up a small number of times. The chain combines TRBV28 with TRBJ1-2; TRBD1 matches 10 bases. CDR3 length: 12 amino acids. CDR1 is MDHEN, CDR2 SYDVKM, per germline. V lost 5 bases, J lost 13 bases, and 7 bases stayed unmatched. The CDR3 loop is CASSQDRGGPTF. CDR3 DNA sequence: TGTGCCAGCAGTCAGGACAGGGGGGGACCCACCTTC.

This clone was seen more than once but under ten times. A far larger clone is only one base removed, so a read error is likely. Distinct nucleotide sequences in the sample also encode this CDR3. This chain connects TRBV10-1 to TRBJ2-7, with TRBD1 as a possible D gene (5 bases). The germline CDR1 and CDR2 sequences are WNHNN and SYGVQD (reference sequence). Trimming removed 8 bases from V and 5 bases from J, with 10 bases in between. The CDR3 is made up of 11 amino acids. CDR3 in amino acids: CASQGSDEQYF. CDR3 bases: TGCGCCAGCCAGGGAAGCGACGAGCAGTACTTC.

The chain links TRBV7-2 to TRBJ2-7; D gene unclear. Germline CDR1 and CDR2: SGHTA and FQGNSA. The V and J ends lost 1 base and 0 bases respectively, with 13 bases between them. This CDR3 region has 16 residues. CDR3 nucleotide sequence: TGTGCCAGCAGCTTAGTGGGGATGAAGAGCTCCTACGAGCAGTACTTC. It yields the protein CASSLVGMKSSYEQYF.

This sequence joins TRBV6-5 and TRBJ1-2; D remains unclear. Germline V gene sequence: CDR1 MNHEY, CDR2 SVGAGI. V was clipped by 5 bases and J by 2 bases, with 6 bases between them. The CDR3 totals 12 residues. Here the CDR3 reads CASSAANYGYTF. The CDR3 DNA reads TGTGCCAGCAGTGCTGCCAACTATGGCTACACCTTC.

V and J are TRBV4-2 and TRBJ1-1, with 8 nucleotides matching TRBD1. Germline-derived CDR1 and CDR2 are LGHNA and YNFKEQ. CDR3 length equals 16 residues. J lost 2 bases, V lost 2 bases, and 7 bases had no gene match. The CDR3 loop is CASSQTPGQANTEAFF. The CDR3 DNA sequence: TGTGCCAGCAGCCAAACCCCGGGACAGGCAAACACTGAAGCTTTCTTT.

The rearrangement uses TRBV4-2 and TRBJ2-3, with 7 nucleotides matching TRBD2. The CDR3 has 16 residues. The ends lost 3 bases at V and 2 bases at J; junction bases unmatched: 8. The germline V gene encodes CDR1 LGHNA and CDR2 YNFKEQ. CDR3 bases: TGTGCCAGCAGCCAGGGTGGACTAGATTACACAGATACGCAGTATTTT. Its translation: CASSQGGLDYTDTQYF.

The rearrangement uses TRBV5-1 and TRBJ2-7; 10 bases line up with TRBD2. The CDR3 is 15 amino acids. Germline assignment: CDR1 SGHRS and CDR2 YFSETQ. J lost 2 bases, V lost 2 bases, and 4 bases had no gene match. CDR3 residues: CASSFGLADAYEQYF. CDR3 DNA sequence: TGCGCCAGCAGCTTCGGACTAGCGGATGCCTACGAGCAGTACTTC.

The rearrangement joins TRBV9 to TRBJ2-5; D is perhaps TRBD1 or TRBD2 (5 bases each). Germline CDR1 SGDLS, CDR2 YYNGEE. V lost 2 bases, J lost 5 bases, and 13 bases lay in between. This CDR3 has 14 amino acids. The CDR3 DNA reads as TGTGCCAGCAGCGTTGGATGGGGCGGGGAGACCCAGTACTTC. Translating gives CASSVGWGGETQYF.

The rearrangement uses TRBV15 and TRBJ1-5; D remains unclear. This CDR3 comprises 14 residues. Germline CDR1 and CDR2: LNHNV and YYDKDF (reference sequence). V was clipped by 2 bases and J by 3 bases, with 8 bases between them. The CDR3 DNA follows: TGTGCCACCAGCAGAAAGTCCGACAATCAGCCCCAGCATTTT. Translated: CATSRKSDNQPQHF. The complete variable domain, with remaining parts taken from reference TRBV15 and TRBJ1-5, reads DAMVIQNPRYQVTQFGKPVTLSCSQTLNHNVMYWYQQKSSQAPKLLFHYYDKDFNNEADTPDNFQSRRPNTSFCFLDIRSPGLGDTAMYLCATSRKSDNQPQHFGDGTRLSIL.